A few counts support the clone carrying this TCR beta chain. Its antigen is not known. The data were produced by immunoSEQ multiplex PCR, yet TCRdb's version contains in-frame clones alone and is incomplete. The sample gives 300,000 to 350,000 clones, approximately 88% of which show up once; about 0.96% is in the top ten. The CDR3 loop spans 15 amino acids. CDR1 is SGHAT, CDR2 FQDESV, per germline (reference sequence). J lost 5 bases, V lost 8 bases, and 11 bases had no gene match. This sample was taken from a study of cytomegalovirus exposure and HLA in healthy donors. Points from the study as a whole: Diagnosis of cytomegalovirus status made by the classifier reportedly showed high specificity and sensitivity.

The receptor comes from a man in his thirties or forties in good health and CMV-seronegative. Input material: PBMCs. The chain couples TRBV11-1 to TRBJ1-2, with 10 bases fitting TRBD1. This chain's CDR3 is CASSPGTGVYYGYTF. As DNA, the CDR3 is TGTGCCAGCTCCCCCGGGACAGGGGTTTATTATGGCTACACCTTC.